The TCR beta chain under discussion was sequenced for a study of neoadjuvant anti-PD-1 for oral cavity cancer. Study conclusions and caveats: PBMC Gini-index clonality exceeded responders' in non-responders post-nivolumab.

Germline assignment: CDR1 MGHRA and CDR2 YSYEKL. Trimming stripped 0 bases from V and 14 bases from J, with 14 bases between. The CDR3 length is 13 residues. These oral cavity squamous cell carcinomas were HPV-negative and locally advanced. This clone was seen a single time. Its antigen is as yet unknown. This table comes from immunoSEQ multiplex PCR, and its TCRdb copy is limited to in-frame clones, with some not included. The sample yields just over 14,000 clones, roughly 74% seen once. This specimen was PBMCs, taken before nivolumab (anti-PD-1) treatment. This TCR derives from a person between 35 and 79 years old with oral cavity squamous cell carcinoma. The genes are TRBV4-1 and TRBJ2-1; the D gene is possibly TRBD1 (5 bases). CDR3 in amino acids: CASSQDTGPQEFF. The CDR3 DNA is TGCGCCAGCAGCCAAGATACAGGTCCACAAGAGTTCTTC.